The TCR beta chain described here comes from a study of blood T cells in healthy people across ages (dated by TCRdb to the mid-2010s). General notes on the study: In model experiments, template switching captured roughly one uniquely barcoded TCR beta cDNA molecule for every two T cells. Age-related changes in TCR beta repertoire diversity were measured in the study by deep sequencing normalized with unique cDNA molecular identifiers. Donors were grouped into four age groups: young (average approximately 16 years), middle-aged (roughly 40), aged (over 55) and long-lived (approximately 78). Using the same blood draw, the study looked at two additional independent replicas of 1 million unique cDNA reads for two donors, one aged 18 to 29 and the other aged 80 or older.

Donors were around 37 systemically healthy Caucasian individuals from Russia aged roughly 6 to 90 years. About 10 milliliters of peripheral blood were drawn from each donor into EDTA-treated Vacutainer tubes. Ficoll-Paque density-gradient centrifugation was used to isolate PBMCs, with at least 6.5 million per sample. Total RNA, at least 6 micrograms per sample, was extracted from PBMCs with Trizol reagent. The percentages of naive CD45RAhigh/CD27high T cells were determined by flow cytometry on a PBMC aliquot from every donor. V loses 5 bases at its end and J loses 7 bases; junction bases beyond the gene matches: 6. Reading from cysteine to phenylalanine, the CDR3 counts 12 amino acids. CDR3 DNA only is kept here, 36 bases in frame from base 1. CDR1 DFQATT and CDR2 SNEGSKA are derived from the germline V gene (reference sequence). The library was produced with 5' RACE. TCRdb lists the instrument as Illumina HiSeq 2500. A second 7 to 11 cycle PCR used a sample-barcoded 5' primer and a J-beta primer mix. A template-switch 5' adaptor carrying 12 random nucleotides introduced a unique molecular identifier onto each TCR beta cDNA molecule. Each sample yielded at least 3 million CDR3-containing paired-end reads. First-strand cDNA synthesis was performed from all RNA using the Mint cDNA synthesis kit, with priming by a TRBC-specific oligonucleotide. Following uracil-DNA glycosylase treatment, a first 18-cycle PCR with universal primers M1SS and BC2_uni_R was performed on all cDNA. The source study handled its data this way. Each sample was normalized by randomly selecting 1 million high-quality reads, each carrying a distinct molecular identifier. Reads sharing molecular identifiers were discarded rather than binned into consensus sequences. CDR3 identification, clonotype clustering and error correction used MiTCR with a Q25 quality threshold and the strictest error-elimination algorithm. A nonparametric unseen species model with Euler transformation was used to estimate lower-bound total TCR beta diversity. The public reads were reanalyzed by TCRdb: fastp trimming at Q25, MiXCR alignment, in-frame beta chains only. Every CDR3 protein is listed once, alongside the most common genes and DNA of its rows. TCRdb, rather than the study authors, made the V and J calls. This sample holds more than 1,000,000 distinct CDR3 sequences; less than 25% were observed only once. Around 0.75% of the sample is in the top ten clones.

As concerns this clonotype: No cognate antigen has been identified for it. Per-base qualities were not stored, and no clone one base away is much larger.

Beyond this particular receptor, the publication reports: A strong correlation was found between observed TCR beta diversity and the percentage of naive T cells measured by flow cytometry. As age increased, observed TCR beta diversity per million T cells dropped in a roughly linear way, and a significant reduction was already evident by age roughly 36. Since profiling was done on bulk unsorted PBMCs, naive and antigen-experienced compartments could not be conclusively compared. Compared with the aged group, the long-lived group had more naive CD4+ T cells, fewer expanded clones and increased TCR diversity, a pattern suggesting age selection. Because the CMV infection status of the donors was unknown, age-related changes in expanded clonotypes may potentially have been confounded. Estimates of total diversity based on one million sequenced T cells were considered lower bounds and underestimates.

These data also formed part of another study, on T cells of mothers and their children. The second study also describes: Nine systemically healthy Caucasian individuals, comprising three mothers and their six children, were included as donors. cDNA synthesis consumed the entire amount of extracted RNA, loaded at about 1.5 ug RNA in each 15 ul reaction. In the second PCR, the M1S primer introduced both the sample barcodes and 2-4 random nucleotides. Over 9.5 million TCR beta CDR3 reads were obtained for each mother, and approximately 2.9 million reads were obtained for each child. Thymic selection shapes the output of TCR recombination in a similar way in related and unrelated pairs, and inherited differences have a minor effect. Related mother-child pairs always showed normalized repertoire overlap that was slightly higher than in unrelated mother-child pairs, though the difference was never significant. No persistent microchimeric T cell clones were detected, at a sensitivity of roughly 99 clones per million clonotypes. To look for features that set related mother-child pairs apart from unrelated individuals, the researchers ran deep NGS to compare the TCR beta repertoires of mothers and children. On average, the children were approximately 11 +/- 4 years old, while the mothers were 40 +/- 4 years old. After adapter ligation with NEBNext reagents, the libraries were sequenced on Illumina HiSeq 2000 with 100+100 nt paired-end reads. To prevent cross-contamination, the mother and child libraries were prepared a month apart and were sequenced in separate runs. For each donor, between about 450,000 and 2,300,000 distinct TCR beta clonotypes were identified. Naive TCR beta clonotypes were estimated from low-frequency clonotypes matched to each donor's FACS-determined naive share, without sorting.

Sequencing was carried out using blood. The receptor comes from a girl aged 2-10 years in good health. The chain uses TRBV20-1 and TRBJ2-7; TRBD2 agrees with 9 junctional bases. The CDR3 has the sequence CSALAGLGEQYF. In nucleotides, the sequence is TGCAGTGCTCTAGCGGGACTGGGGGAGCAGTACTTC.